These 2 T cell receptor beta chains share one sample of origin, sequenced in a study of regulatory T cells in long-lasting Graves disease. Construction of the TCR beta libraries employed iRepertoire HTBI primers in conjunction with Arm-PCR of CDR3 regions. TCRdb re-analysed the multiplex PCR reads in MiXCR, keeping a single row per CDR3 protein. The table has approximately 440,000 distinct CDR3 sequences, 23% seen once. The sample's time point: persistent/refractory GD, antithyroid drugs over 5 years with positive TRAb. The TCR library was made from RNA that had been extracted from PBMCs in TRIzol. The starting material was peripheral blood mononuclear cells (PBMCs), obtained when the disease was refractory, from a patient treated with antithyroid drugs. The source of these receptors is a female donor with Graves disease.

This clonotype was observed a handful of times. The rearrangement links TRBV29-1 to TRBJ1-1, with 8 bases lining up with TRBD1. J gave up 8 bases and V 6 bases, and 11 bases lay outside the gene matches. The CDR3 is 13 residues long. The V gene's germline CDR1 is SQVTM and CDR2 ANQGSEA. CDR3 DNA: TGCAGCGTGGGGGGTGGCCAGGGGGCCGAAGCTTTCTTT. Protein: CSVGGGQGAEAFF.

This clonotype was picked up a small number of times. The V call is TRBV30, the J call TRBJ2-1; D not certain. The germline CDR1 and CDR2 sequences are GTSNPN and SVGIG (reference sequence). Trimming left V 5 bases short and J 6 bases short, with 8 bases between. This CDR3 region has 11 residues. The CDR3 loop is CAWGNRNEQFF. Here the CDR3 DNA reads TGTGCCTGGGGAAACCGCAATGAGCAGTTCTTC.